Following are 31 T cell receptor beta chains from one sample sequenced in a study of stem cell transplantation in POMP-related autoinflammatory disease. Here immunoSEQ multiplex PCR was the method, and the copy in TCRdb shows in-frame clones only, minus some. The sample has around 9,000 clones; 88% are singletons. The source was CD8+ T cells from PBMCs, collected after stem cell transplantation. Every receptor here comes from a human patient with POMP-related autoinflammation and immune dysregulation (PRAID). The graft donor may be the source of some T cells.

This clone ranks as large (0.1 to 1%). V usage is TRBV19 and J usage is TRBJ1-2; 9 nucleotides align to TRBD1. This CDR3 has 14 amino acids. Per the germline V gene, CDR1 is LNHDA and CDR2 is SQIVND (reference sequence). Unmatched junction bases numbered 9, after V lost 10 bases and J lost 3 bases. CDR3 sequence (DNA): TGTGCCACCAGTCCCGGGACAGGGTACTATGGCTACACCTTC. Its translation: CATSPGTGYYGYTF.

This clone has a single count. J is TRBJ2-3 and V is TRBV19; 9 nucleotides agree with TRBD1. This CDR3 comprises 14 residues. The ends lost 4 bases at V and 4 bases at J; junction bases unmatched: 3. Germline V gene data show CDR1 as LNHDA and CDR2 as SQIVND (reference sequence). CDR3 protein: CASSTGTGSDTQYF. The CDR3 DNA reads TGTGCCAGTAGTACGGGGACAGGGTCAGATACGCAGTATTTT.

The J gene is TRBJ2-1, the V gene TRBV5-4; 8 bases line up with TRBD2. CDR1 and CDR2 (germline): SGHNT, YYREEE (reference sequence). After removal of 0 bases from V and 7 bases from J, the junction contained 6 bases not matched to a gene. CDR3 length: 15 amino acids. In nucleotides, the CDR3 is TGTGCCAGCAGCTTGGATGCCACTAGCGGTAATGAGCAGTTCTTC. This sequence encodes CASSLDATSGNEQFF.

The DNA of the CDR3 is TGTGCCAGCTCTGACAGCGGGAGACCCACAGATACGCAGTATTTT. This gives the protein CASSDSGRPTDTQYF. V and J are TRBV7-3 and TRBJ2-3, with 8 bases identical to TRBD2. The CDR3 runs 15 residues. Germline CDR1 and CDR2: SGHTA and FQGTGA. The junction had 9 bases not matched to a gene; V was cut back by 8 bases and J by 2 bases.

The chain joins TRBV12-3 or TRBV12-4 to TRBJ2-7; either TRBD1 or TRBD2 may supply D (5 bases each). CDR3 length: 13 amino acids. V gave up 3 bases and J gave up 6 bases, with 12 bases separating them. This CDR3 reads CASSFGGFGEQYF. CDR3 sequence (DNA): TGTGCCAGCAGTTTTGGGGGATTCGGCGAGCAGTACTTC.

This chain links TRBV29-1 with TRBJ2-5, with TRBD1 matching over 9 bases. J gave up 3 bases and V 7 bases, and 3 bases lay outside the gene matches. This CDR3 contains 12 residues. The germline CDR1 and CDR2 sequences are SQVTM and ANQGSEA. CDR3 sequence (DNA): TGCAGCGGGGGGGACAGGGAAGAGACCCAGTACTTC. It is translated as CSGGDREETQYF.

The chain couples TRBV27 to TRBJ2-2; TRBD2 matches 16 bases. This CDR3 has 15 amino acids. V was clipped by 6 bases and J by 5 bases; unmatched bases: 0. Germline V gene data show CDR1 as MNHEY and CDR2 as SMNVEV (reference sequence). CDR3 sequence reads: CASRGLAGGTGELFF. For the CDR3, the DNA is TGTGCCAGCAGGGGACTAGCGGGAGGGACCGGGGAGCTGTTTTTT.

The chain is built from TRBV24-1 and TRBJ2-7; TRBD1 might be the D (6 bases). V was cut by 5 bases and J by 1 base, with 8 bases left in between. Germline V gene data show CDR1 as KGHDR and CDR2 as SFDVKD. There are 13 residues in the CDR3. DNA of the CDR3: TGTGCCACCAGTGGCGACAGGTCCTACGAGCAGTACTTC. Translating gives CATSGDRSYEQYF.

This sequence joins TRBV2 and TRBJ2-3; 7 bases align to TRBD1. Germline loops: CDR1 SNHLY, CDR2 FYNNEI. The V gene end was trimmed by 0 bases and the J gene end by 3 bases; junction bases not matched to a gene: 15. This CDR3 has 19 amino acids. CDR3 nucleotide sequence: TGTGCCAGCAGTGAAGCAGGCTACTGGACAGGAGGCAGTACAGATACGCAGTATTTT. This sequence encodes CASSEAGYWTGGSTDTQYF.

J is TRBJ2-3 and V is TRBV27; D call uncertain. The CDR3 sequence is 13 residues long. The V gene's germline CDR1 is MNHEY and CDR2 SMNVEV (reference sequence). Trimming shortened V by 6 bases and J by 5 bases, and 12 bases separated the two germline ends. The CDR3 spells CASSLLWGDTQYF. The CDR3 DNA is TGTGCCAGCAGCCTTTTATGGGGAGATACGCAGTATTTT.

This chain joins TRBV10-1 and TRBJ2-5; possibly TRBD2 for D (5 bases). Deletions cut 0 bases from V and 0 bases from J, with 8 bases between. CDR3 size: 15 residues. Germline assignment: CDR1 WNHNN and CDR2 SYGVQD (reference sequence). The CDR3 region is CASSESEEYQETQYF. The CDR3 bases are TGCGCCAGCAGTGAGTCGGAGGAGTACCAAGAGACCCAGTACTTC.

The chain joins TRBV6-5 to TRBJ1-2; weak D call: TRBD1 (6 bases). This CDR3 comprises 13 residues. In germline, CDR1 is MNHEY, CDR2 SVGAGI. V was shortened by 2 bases and J by 2 bases, with 6 bases between the two germline ends. The CDR3: CASSYGQNYGYTF. CDR3 coding DNA: TGTGCCAGCAGTTACGGACAGAACTATGGCTACACCTTC.

The rearrangement uses TRBV4-1 and TRBJ2-2; 9 positions agree with TRBD1. The CDR3 spans 15 residues. V lost 4 bases and J lost 6; bases outside the gene matches: 6. CDR1 and CDR2 (germline): MGHRA, YSYEKL. The CDR3 nucleotides are TGCGCCAGCAGCCTGGGACAGGGTACGGCCGGGGAGCTGTTTTTT. It yields the protein CASSLGQGTAGELFF.

This rearrangement joins TRBV9 to TRBJ2-5; D is perhaps TRBD2 (7 bases). CDR1 is SGDLS, CDR2 YYNGEE, per germline. V lost 0 bases, J lost 5 bases, and 11 bases lay in between. CDR3 length: 14 amino acids. The DNA of the CDR3 is TGTGCCAGCAGCGTAGAGGGGGGGCCTGAGACCCAGTACTTC. Translating gives CASSVEGGPETQYF.

The chain employs TRBV28 and TRBJ2-5, with 8 nucleotides matching TRBD2. The V and J ends lost 4 bases and 0 bases, in that order; junction bases with no gene match: 19. The CDR3 contains 20 residues. Germline V gene lookup returns CDR1 MDHEN and CDR2 SYDVKM. The CDR3 loop is CASSSIRHTGTRPDQETQYF. CDR3 in DNA: TGTGCCAGCAGTTCCATCCGACATACCGGGACTAGACCAGACCAAGAGACCCAGTACTTC.

V usage is TRBV11-2 and J usage is TRBJ2-1; D unclear. V was clipped by 5 bases and J by 3 bases, with 5 bases between them. The CDR3 covers 12 residues. The germline CDR1 and CDR2 sequences are SGHAT and FQNNGV. The CDR3 coding sequence is TGTGCCAGCAGCATTCGCTACAATGAGCAGTTCTTC. Encoded protein: CASSIRYNEQFF.

J is TRBJ1-2 and V is TRBV5-4; weak D call: TRBD1 (6 bases). The germline V and J ends were trimmed by 3 bases and 5 bases, with 17 bases remaining between them. The CDR3 spans 15 residues. Germline CDR1 SGHNT, CDR2 YYREEE (reference sequence). CDR3 DNA sequence: TGTGCCAGCAGCTCCGCGGGGGGCCTTTTTTATGGCTACACCTTC. The encoded protein is CASSSAGGLFYGYTF.

V usage is TRBV27 and J usage is TRBJ2-1, with 12 bases identical to TRBD2. The CDR3 extends over 15 amino acids. The trim removed 5 bases at V and 8 bases at J, leaving 7 bases unmatched. Per germline, CDR1 MNHEY and CDR2 SMNVEV (reference sequence). In nucleotides, the CDR3 is TGTGCCAGCAGTAACCGACTAGCGGGAGACCATGAGCAGTTCTTC. As protein: CASSNRLAGDHEQFF.

The chain couples TRBV2 to TRBJ2-5; D remains ambiguous. V gave up 3 bases and J gave up 2 bases, with 13 bases separating them. This CDR3 contains 15 residues. CDR1 SNHLY and CDR2 FYNNEI come from the germline V gene. In DNA, the CDR3 is TGTGCCAGCAGTGACCCTGGCCAGATACAAGAGACCCAGTACTTC. Residues: CASSDPGQIQETQYF. Full variable domain (remainder filled in from reference TRBV2 and TRBJ2-5): EPEVTQTPSHQVTQMGQEVILRCVPISNHLYFYWYRQILGQKVEFLVSFYNNEISEKSEIFDDQFSVERPDGSNFTLKIRSTKLEDSAMYFCASSDPGQIQETQYFGPGTRLLVL.

The chain is built from TRBV12-5 and TRBJ2-3; possible D gene TRBD2, 5 bases. CDR1 and CDR2 (germline): LGHNT, FRNRAP. This CDR3 comprises 16 residues. Trimming pared 3 bases from V and 4 bases from J, leaving 17 bases between. The CDR3 loop is CASGLPKAVTADTQYF. Here the CDR3 DNA reads TGTGCTAGTGGTTTACCCAAAGCGGTCACGGCAGATACGCAGTATTTT.

The chain has TRBV9 and TRBJ1-6, with TRBD1 matching over 12 bases. The CDR3 loop spans 19 amino acids. J lost 7 bases, V lost 0 bases, and 11 bases had no gene match. Germline CDR1 and CDR2: SGDLS and YYNGEE. CDR3: CASSVASGQGAAGNSPLHF. The CDR3 region has the DNA TGTGCCAGCAGCGTAGCTTCGGGACAGGGGGCCGCTGGGAATTCACCCCTCCACTTT.

This sequence joins TRBV7-9 and TRBJ2-4; possibly TRBD1 for D (5 bases). CDR3 length: 15 residues. Between the trimmed V and J ends, which lost 3 bases and 3 bases, there was a span of 12 bases. Germline CDR1 reads SEHNR; CDR2 reads FQNEAQ (reference sequence). The CDR3 DNA sequence: TGTGCCAGCAGCTTGGGCCAGGGTGACAAAAACATTCAGTACTTC. Translating it yields CASSLGQGDKNIQYF. Based on the CDR3 plus reference TRBV7-9 and TRBJ2-4, the full variable domain is DTGVSQNPRHKITKRGQNVTFRCDPISEHNRLYWYRQTLGQGPEFLTYFQNEAQLEKSRLLSDRFSAERPKGSFSTLEIQRTEQGDSAMYLCASSLGQGDKNIQYFGAGTRLSVL.

The chain employs TRBV5-6 and TRBJ2-2; D is uncertain. CDR1 is SGHDT and CDR2 is YYEEEE in the germline V gene. The CDR3 totals 17 residues. V lost 0 bases and J 2 bases, leaving 14 bases between the germline ends. CDR3 region: CASSLALGDLNTGELFF. DNA for the CDR3: TGTGCCAGCAGCTTGGCCCTAGGCGATTTAAACACCGGGGAGCTGTTTTTT.

This chain joins TRBV2 and TRBJ1-4; D ambiguous. There are 16 residues in the CDR3. The V end was cut by 4 bases, the J end by 0 bases, with 12 bases between. Germline V gene sequence: CDR1 SNHLY, CDR2 FYNNEI. CDR3: CASSGNPDATNEKLFF. The CDR3 coding sequence is TGTGCCAGCAGTGGTAACCCCGATGCAACTAATGAAAAACTGTTTTTT. The variable domain in full, with the rest retrieved from reference TRBV2 and TRBJ1-4, is EPEVTQTPSHQVTQMGQEVILRCVPISNHLYFYWYRQILGQKVEFLVSFYNNEISEKSEIFDDQFSVERPDGSNFTLKIRSTKLEDSAMYFCASSGNPDATNEKLFFGSGTQLSVL.

The V call is TRBV4-1, the J call TRBJ1-6; D ambiguous. This CDR3 contains 16 residues. Trimming left V 0 bases short and J 7 bases short, with 13 bases between. The germline V gene encodes CDR1 MGHRA and CDR2 YSYEKL. CDR3 amino acids: CASSQDGTVGNSPLHF. The CDR3 region has the DNA TGCGCCAGCAGCCAAGATGGCACAGTAGGGAATTCACCCCTCCACTTT.

This chain connects TRBV5-5 to TRBJ2-3, with D perhaps matching TRBD1 or TRBD2 (6 bases each). There are 15 residues in the CDR3. V dropped 0 bases and J dropped 6 bases, with 14 bases sitting between them. Germline V CDR1 and CDR2: SGHKS, YYEKEE (reference sequence). The CDR3 DNA reads TGTGCCAGCAGCTTGGCCTCGGGGGCCGGGGATACGCAGTATTTT. It is translated as CASSLASGAGDTQYF.

The chain links TRBV2 to TRBJ1-1, with TRBD1 matching 7 bases. Germline CDR1 SNHLY, CDR2 FYNNEI. The CDR3 length is 14 residues. V was clipped by 7 bases and J by 2 bases; unmatched bases: 7. CDR3 residues: CASNPTGRNTEAFF. CDR3 coding DNA: TGTGCCAGCAACCCGACAGGGCGAAACACTGAAGCTTTCTTT.

The chain is built from TRBV30 and TRBJ1-1, with unresolved D. The germline CDR1 and CDR2 sequences are GTSNPN and SVGIG (reference sequence). The V end lost 3 bases, the J end lost 1 base, and 9 bases lay between the germline ends. The CDR3 extends over 13 amino acids. The CDR3 sequence is CAWRVIGNTEAFF. The CDR3 nucleotides read TGTGCCTGGAGAGTGATAGGGAACACTGAAGCTTTCTTT.

The rearrangement links TRBV6-5 to TRBJ1-1; TRBD1 agrees at 10 bases. J lost 1 base, V lost 6 bases, and 5 bases had no gene match. Germline CDR1 MNHEY, CDR2 SVGAGI. The CDR3 runs to 15 residues. CDR3 in DNA: TGTGCCAGCAGCCGGGACAGGGGACGGAACACTGAAGCTTTCTTT. Encoded protein: CASSRDRGRNTEAFF.

This clone was seen just once. The rearrangement links TRBV10-3 to TRBJ1-3; D is perhaps TRBD1 (6 bases). Germline CDR1 and CDR2: ENHRY and SYGVKD. This CDR3 spans 17 amino acids. Trimming removed 2 bases at V and 0 bases at J, with 14 bases between. CDR3 in DNA: TGTGCCATCAGTGAGCACAGACAGGACGTCTCTGGAAACACCATATATTTT. It is translated as CAISEHRQDVSGNTIYF.

This sequence joins TRBV4-1 and TRBJ2-1, with 8 bases lining up with TRBD2. With 6 bases clipped from V and 2 bases from J, the junction kept 6 bases outside the gene matches. Germline loops: CDR1 MGHRA, CDR2 YSYEKL. This CDR3 comprises 15 residues. The CDR3 bases are TGCGCCAGCAGTCCGGGACTAGGGGCCTACAATGAGCAGTTCTTC. Its translation: CASSPGLGAYNEQFF.